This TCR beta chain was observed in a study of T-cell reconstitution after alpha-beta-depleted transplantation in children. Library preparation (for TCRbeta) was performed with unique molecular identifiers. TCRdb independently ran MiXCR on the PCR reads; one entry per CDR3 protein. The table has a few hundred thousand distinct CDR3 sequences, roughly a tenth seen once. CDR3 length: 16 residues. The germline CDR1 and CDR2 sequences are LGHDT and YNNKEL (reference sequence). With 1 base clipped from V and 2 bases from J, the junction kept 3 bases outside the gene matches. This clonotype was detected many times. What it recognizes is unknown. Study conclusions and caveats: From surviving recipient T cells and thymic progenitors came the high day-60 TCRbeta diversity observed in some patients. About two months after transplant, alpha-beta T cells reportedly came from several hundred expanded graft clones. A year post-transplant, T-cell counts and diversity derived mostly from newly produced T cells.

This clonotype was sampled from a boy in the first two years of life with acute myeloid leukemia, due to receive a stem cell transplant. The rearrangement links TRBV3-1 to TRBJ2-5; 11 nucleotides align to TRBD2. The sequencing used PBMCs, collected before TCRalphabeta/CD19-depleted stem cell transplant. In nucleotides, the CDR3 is TGTGCCAGCAGCCAAGGACTAGCGGGGATTCAAGAGACCCAGTACTTC. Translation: CASSQGLAGIQETQYF.